This T cell receptor (beta chain) was captured by sequencing in a study of blood T cell repertoires in COVID-19. Across the study: Samples came from the United States, Italy and Spain, spanning acute and convalescent COVID-19. T cells, B-cell-depleted T cells, or PBMCs supplied cDNA or gDNA.

Original handling: Estimation of nucleated cell counts was performed using reference gene primer amplification. Here immunoSEQ multiplex PCR was the method, and the copy in TCRdb shows in-frame clones only, minus some. V and J calls plus clone size are reproduced from that table; the DNA served to infer D and trimming. The repertoire holds some 220,000 clones, around 83% seen once, with roughly a tenth in the top ten. The CDR3 is made up of 17 amino acids. J is TRBJ1-5 and V is TRBV21-1. TRBV21-1 constitutes a pseudogene. The sequenced sample was peripheral blood. This clonotype was obtained from a man aged 50 to 60 with active or convalescent COVID-19. CDR3 bases: TGTGCCAGCAGCAAAGATAGGGGGGACTATAGCAATCAGCCCCAGCATTTT. Protein product: CASSKDRGDYSNQPQHF.